Following are 15 T cell receptor beta chains from one sample sequenced in a study of neoadjuvant anti-PD-1 for oral cavity cancer. Clones were sequenced by immunoSEQ multiplex PCR, and TCRdb holds only the in-frame ones, with some missing. The data show about 37,000 clones, over 30% seen once. Sample time point: after neoadjuvant nivolumab, at surgical resection. Sequencing was performed on tumor tissue, taken after nivolumab (anti-PD-1) treatment. These receptor sequences come from a person aged 40-85 years with oral cavity squamous cell carcinoma.

This rearrangement joins TRBV12-5 to TRBJ2-5; D gene unclear. The CDR3 sequence is 13 residues long. V lost 1 base, J lost 4 bases, and 7 bases lay in between. Germline lookup yields CDR1 LGHNT and CDR2 FRNRAP. The CDR3 is CASGLGSGETQYF. CDR3 nucleotide sequence: TGTGCTAGTGGTTTGGGTTCTGGAGAGACCCAGTACTTC.

J is TRBJ2-7 and V is TRBV9; TRBD1 matches at 10 bases. Trimming removed 0 bases from V and 3 bases from J; junction bases left unmatched: 0. The CDR3 runs to 14 residues. In germline, CDR1 is SGDLS, CDR2 YYNGEE. CDR3 nucleotides: TGTGCCAGCAGCGTAGGGGACAGGGGCTACGAGCAGTACTTC. Translation: CASSVGDRGYEQYF.

V gene TRBV2 combines with J gene TRBJ1-2; TRBD1 might be the D (5 bases). This CDR3 comprises 13 residues. Trimming removed 7 bases at V and 1 base at J, with 10 bases between. CDR1 is SNHLY and CDR2 is FYNNEI in the germline V gene. The DNA of the CDR3 is TGTGCCAGCACCCCGAGGGGTAACTATGGCTACACCTTC. Its protein is CASTPRGNYGYTF.

The chain uses TRBV7-9 and TRBJ1-1; D gene ambiguous. Germline V gene lookup returns CDR1 SEHNR and CDR2 FQNEAQ (reference sequence). The V gene lost 3 bases and the J gene lost 4 bases, with 12 bases spanning the gap. This CDR3 region has 14 residues. The CDR3 here is CASSFTIDGTEAFF. In nucleotides, the CDR3 is TGTGCCAGCAGCTTCACGATCGACGGCACTGAAGCTTTCTTT.

The DNA for the CDR3 is TGTGCCAGCAGCGTTCCTACGGGGGACCGGCCTGGAACTGAAGCTTTCTTT. Its protein product is CASSVPTGDRPGTEAFF. This chain joins TRBV9 and TRBJ1-1; D is possibly TRBD1 (5 bases). The length of the CDR3 is 17 residues. In germline, CDR1 is SGDLS, CDR2 YYNGEE. V was trimmed by 2 bases and J by 5 bases, leaving 22 bases between them.

This rearrangement joins TRBV10-1 to TRBJ2-7; 12 bases line up with TRBD1. Trimming at V came to 3 bases and at J to 8 bases, leaving 8 bases not matched to a gene. The CDR3 loop spans 15 amino acids. Germline lookup yields CDR1 WNHNN and CDR2 SYGVQD (reference sequence). CDR3 DNA sequence: TGCGCCAGCAGTGAAACCGGGACAGGGGGCGATAAGCAGTACTTC. Translating gives CASSETGTGGDKQYF.

This clone turned up a few times. The chain carries TRBV30 and TRBJ1-4, with 10 bases identical to TRBD1. CDR3 length: 14 amino acids. Trimming at V came to 4 bases and at J to 7 bases, leaving 6 bases not matched to a gene. Germline V gene lookup returns CDR1 GTSNPN and CDR2 SVGIG (reference sequence). The CDR3 sequence: CAWNAGTGVEKLFF. The CDR3 DNA is TGTGCCTGGAATGCCGGGACAGGGGTTGAAAAACTGTTTTTT.

V gene TRBV5-1 combines with J gene TRBJ1-2; weak D call: TRBD1 (5 bases). The CDR3 is made up of 13 amino acids. V shed 4 bases and J shed 5 bases, with 12 bases lying between them. Germline-derived CDR1 and CDR2 are SGHRS and YFSETQ. The CDR3 nucleotides are TGCGCCAGCAGCGGGGTGGGGGAGTATGGCTACACCTTC. Protein sequence: CASSGVGEYGYTF.

This chain connects TRBV7-3 to TRBJ2-7; possibly TRBD1 for D (6 bases). The V end was cut by 2 bases, the J end by 2 bases, with 13 bases between. There are 15 residues in the CDR3. CDR1 SGHTA and CDR2 FQGTGA come from the germline V gene. CDR3 amino acids: CASSLGQSATYEQYF. As DNA, the CDR3 is TGTGCCAGCAGCTTAGGACAGAGCGCTACCTACGAGCAGTACTTC.

The J gene is TRBJ2-7, the V gene TRBV7-9, with 9 bases aligning to TRBD2. This CDR3 has 16 amino acids. The ends lost 2 bases at V and 4 bases at J; junction bases unmatched: 9. Germline CDR1 reads SEHNR; CDR2 reads FQNEAQ (reference sequence). CDR3 region: CASSLRSLAGKYEQYF. CDR3 nucleotides: TGTGCCAGCAGCTTAAGGTCGCTAGCGGGAAAGTACGAGCAGTACTTC.

The rearrangement uses TRBV5-1 and TRBJ2-2, with a possible D match to TRBD1 (7 bases). The germline V gene has CDR1 SGHRS and CDR2 YFSETQ. CDR3 length: 14 residues. V lost 4 bases and J lost 5, with 12 bases in between. This CDR3 is CASSAGTVTGELFF. The DNA of the CDR3 is TGCGCCAGCAGCGCGGGGACAGTTACCGGGGAGCTGTTTTTT.

This clone has just a few counts. V usage is TRBV29-1 and J usage is TRBJ2-7, with D perhaps matching TRBD2 (7 bases). Trimming took off 4 bases at V and 5 bases at J, with 18 bases between the two ends. Per germline, CDR1 SQVTM and CDR2 ANQGSEA. The CDR3 runs 14 residues. The CDR3 region is CSVAEGRGSHEQYF. CDR3 sequence (DNA): TGCAGCGTTGCGGAGGGGAGGGGGTCCCACGAGCAGTACTTC.

The chain has TRBV11-2 and TRBJ2-7; 7 nucleotides align to TRBD2. This CDR3 has 14 residues. Germline V CDR1 and CDR2: SGHAT, FQNNGV. Germline trimming cut 6 bases from V and 2 bases from J; bases unmatched to any gene: 7. The CDR3 loop is CASSKTSITYEQYF. CDR3 bases: TGTGCCAGCAGTAAGACTAGCATAACCTACGAGCAGTACTTC.

The chain joins TRBV30 to TRBJ1-2, with TRBD1 identical over 10 bases. CDR1 and CDR2 from the germline V gene are GTSNPN and SVGIG (reference sequence). This CDR3 is built from 15 residues. V was pared by 1 base and J by 7 bases, with 9 bases of the junction left unmatched. CDR3 amino acids: CAWSGQGASPGGYTF. CDR3 nucleotides: TGTGCCTGGAGTGGACAGGGGGCGTCTCCAGGTGGCTACACCTTC.

The rearrangement links TRBV7-9 to TRBJ2-5, with 12 bases lining up with TRBD2. The CDR3 totals 15 residues. The V gene end was trimmed by 4 bases and the J gene end by 5 bases; junction bases not matched to a gene: 5. CDR1 and CDR2 (germline): SEHNR, FQNEAQ (reference sequence). The CDR3 region is CASSSLAGGYETQYF. Here the CDR3 DNA reads TGTGCCAGCAGCTCACTAGCGGGAGGCTATGAGACCCAGTACTTC.